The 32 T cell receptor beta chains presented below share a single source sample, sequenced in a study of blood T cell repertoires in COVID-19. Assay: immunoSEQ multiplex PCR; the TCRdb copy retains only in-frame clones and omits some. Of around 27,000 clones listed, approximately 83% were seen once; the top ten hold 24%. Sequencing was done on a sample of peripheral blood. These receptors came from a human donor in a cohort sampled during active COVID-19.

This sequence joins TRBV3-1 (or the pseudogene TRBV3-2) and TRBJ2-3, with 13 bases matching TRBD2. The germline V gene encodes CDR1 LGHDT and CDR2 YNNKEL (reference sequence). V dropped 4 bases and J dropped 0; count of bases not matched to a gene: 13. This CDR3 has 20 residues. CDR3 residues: CASSRGLTSGGSLSTDTQYF. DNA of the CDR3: TGTGCCAGCAGCCGCGGCTTGACTAGCGGGGGGAGCCTTAGCACAGATACGCAGTATTTT.

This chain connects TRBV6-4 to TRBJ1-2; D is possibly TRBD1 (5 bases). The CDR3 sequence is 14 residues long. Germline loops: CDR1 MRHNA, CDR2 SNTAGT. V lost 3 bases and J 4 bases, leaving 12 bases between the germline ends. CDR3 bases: TGTGCCAGCAGTGAAGGGGTCTTGGGCTATGGCTACACCTTC. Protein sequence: CASSEGVLGYGYTF.

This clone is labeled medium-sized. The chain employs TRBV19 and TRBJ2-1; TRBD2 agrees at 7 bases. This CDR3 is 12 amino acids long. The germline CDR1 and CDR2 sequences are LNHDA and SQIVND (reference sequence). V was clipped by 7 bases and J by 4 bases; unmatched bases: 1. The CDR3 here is CASKAGYNEQFF. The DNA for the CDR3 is TGTGCCAGTAAAGCGGGATACAATGAGCAGTTCTTC.

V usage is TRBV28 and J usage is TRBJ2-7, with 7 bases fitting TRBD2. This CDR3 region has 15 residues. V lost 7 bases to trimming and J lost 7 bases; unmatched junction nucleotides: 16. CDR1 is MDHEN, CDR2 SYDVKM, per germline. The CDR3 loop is CASTSGVAGPEEQYF. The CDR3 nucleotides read TGTGCCAGCACCTCTGGAGTAGCGGGCCCCGAGGAGCAGTACTTC.

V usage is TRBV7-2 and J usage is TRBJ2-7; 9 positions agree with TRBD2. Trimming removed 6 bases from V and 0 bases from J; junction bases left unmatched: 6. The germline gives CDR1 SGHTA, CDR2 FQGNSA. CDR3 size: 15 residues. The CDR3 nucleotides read TGTGCCAGCAGACAAACTAGCGGGTACTCCTACGAGCAGTACTTC. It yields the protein CASRQTSGYSYEQYF.

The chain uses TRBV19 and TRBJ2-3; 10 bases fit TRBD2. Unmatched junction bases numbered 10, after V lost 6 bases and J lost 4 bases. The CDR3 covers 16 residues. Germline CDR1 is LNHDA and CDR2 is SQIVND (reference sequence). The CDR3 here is CASRTIVGLASDTQYF. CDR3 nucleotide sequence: TGTGCCAGTAGGACTATTGTGGGACTAGCGTCAGATACGCAGTATTTT.

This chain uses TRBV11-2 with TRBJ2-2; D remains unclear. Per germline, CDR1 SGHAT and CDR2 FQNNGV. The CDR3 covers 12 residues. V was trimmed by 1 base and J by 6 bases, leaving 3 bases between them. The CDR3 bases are TGTGCCAGCAGCTTAGCGTCCGGGGAGCTGTTTTTT. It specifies CASSLASGELFF.

This CDR3 reads CASSPQLRGQGYTF. The CDR3 nucleotides are TGTGCCAGCAGTCCCCAACTCAGGGGGCAGGGCTACACCTTC. The chain employs TRBV27 and TRBJ1-2; TRBD1 agrees at 8 bases. The CDR3 contains 14 residues. Per the germline V gene, CDR1 is MNHEY and CDR2 is SMNVEV (reference sequence). With V trimmed by 5 bases and J by 8 bases, 10 bases remained unmatched.

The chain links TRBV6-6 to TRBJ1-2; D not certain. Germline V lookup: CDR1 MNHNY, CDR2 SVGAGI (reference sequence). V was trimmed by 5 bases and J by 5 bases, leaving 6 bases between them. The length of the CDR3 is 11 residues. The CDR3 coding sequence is TGTGCCAGCAGTCCTAGTTATGGCTACACCTTC. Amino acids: CASSPSYGYTF.

CDR3 in DNA: TGTGCCAGCAGCTTGGTACAGAACTATGGCTACACCTTC. This translates into CASSLVQNYGYTF. The chain joins TRBV5-4 to TRBJ1-2; D is unclear. The CDR3 is 13 amino acids. V lost 0 bases and J lost 2, with 5 bases in between. The germline V gene has CDR1 SGHNT and CDR2 YYREEE (reference sequence).

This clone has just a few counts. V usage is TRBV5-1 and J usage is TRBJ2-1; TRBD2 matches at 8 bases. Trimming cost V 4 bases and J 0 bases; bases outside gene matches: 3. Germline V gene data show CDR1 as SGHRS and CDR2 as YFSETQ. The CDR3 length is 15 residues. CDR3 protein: CASSPAGGSYNEQFF. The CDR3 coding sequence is TGCGCCAGCAGCCCCGCGGGAGGCTCCTACAATGAGCAGTTCTTC. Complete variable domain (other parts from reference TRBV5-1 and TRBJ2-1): KAGVTQTPRYLIKTRGQQVTLSCSPISGHRSVSWYQQTPGQGLQFLFEYFSETQRNKGNFPGRFSGRQFSNSRSEMNVSTLELGDSALYLCASSPAGGSYNEQFFGPGTRLTVL.

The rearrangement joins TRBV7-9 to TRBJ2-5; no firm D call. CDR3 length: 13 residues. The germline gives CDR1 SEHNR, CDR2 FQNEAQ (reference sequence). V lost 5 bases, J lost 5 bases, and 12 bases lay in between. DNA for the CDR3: TGTGCCAGCAGCCCCCAGTGGCTGGAGACCCAGTACTTC. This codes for CASSPQWLETQYF.

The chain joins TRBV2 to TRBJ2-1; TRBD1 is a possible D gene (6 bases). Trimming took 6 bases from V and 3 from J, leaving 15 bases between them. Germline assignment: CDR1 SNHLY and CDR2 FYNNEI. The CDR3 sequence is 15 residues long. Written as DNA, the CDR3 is TGTGCCAGCAGCCCGGGACATCTTCTCTACAATGAGCAGTTCTTC. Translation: CASSPGHLLYNEQFF.

The CDR3 region has the DNA TGCGCCAGCAGCCAAACAGGGCCTCCTAACTATGGCTACACCTTC. Amino acids: CASSQTGPPNYGYTF. This sequence joins TRBV4-1 and TRBJ1-2, with D maybe TRBD1 (6 bases). Trimming left V 2 bases short and J 0 bases short, with 10 bases between. The CDR3 contains 15 residues. Looked up from germline, CDR1 is MGHRA and CDR2 is YSYEKL.

The chain's CDR3 is CSVEVDSWYGYTF. Written as DNA, the CDR3 is TGCAGCGTTGAAGTCGACAGCTGGTATGGCTACACCTTC. V usage is TRBV29-1 and J usage is TRBJ1-2, with a possible D match to TRBD1 (5 bases). In germline, CDR1 is SQVTM, CDR2 ANQGSEA. The CDR3 runs to 13 residues. V dropped 1 base and J dropped 5 bases, with 11 bases sitting between them. The full variable domain, rest sourced from reference TRBV29-1 and TRBJ1-2, is SAVISQKPSRDICQRGTSLTIQCQVDSQVTMMFWYRQQPGQSLTLIATANQGSEATYESGFVIDKFPISRPNLTFSTLTVSNMSPEDSSIYLCSVEVDSWYGYTFGSGTRLTVV.

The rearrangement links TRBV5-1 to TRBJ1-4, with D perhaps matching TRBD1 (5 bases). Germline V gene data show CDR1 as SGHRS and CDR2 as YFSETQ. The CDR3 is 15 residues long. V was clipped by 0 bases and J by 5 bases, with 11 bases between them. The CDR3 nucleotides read TGCGCCAGCAGCTTGGCGAGACAGATAAATGAAAAACTGTTTTTT. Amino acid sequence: CASSLARQINEKLFF.

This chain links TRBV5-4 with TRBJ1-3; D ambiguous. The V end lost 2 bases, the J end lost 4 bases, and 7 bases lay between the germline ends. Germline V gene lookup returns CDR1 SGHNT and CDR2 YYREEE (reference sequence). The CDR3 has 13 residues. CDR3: CASSFGGGNTIYF. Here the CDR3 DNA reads TGTGCCAGCAGCTTTGGAGGAGGAAACACCATATATTTT.

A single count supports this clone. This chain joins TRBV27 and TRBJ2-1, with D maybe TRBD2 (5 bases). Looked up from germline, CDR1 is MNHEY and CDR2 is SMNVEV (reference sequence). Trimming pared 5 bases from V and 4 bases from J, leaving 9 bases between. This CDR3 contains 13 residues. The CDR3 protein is CASSLPGYNEQFF. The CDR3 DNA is TGTGCCAGCAGTCTGCCGGGGTACAATGAGCAGTTCTTC.

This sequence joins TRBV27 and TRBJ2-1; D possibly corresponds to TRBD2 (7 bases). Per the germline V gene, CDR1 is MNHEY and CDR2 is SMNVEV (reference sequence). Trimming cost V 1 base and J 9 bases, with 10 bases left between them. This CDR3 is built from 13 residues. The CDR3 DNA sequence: TGTGCCAGCAGTTTATTCCGGGGGGCTGAGCAGTTCTTC. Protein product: CASSLFRGAEQFF.

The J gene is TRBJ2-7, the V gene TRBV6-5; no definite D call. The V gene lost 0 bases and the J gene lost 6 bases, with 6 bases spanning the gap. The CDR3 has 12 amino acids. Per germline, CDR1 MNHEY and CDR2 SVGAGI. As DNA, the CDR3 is TGTGCCAGCAGTTACTCGACTGGCGAGCAGTACTTC. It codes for CASSYSTGEQYF.

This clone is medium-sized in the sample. The DNA for the CDR3 is TGTGCCAGCAGCCAAGCTACCGGGACAGGTTATGGCTACACCTTC. Amino acid sequence: CASSQATGTGYGYTF. This chain uses TRBV3-1 (or the pseudogene TRBV3-2) with TRBJ1-2, with 8 positions matching TRBD1. CDR3 size: 15 residues. Looked up from germline, CDR1 is LGHDT and CDR2 is YNNKEL (reference sequence). After removal of 1 base from V and 5 bases from J, the junction contained 6 bases not matched to a gene.

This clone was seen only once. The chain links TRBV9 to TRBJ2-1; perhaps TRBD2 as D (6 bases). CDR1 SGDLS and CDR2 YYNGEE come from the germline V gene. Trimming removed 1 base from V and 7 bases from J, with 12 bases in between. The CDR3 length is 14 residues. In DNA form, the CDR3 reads TGTGCCAGCAGCGTAATTGGTCTAGCGAATGAGCAGTTCTTC. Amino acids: CASSVIGLANEQFF. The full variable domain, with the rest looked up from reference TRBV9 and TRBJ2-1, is DSGVTQTPKHLITATGQRVTLRCSPRSGDLSVYWYQQSLDQGLQFLIQYYNGEERAKGNILERFSAQQFPDLHSELNLSSLELGDSALYFCASSVIGLANEQFFGPGTRLTVL.

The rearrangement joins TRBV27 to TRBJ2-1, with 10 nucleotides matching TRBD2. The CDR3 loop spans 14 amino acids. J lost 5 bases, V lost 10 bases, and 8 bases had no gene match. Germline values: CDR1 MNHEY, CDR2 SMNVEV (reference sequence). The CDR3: CATLLAGVNNEQFF. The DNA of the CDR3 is TGTGCCACCCTGCTAGCGGGAGTAAACAATGAGCAGTTCTTC.

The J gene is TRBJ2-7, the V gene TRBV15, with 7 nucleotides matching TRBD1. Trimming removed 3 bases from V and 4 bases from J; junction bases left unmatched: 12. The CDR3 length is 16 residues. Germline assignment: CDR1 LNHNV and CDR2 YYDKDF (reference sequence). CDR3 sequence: CATSRGAGTAGYEQYF. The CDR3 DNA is TGTGCCACCAGCAGGGGGGCCGGGACAGCAGGATACGAGCAGTACTTC. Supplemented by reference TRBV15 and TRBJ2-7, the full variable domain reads DAMVIQNPRYQVTQFGKPVTLSCSQTLNHNVMYWYQQKSSQAPKLLFHYYDKDFNNEADTPDNFQSRRPNTSFCFLDIRSPGLGDTAMYLCATSRGAGTAGYEQYFGPGTRLTVT.

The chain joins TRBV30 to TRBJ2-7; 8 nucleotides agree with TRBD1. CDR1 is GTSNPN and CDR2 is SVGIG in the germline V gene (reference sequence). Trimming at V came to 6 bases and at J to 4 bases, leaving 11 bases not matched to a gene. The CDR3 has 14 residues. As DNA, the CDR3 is TGTGCCTGCGAGGGGACAGGTGGTTCGTACGAGCAGTACTTC. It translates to CACEGTGGSYEQYF.

The CDR3: CASSVTGTGGTEAFF. Written as DNA, the CDR3 is TGCGCCAGCAGTGTGACCGGGACAGGGGGCACTGAAGCTTTCTTT. This chain uses TRBV10-2 with TRBJ1-1; 11 bases are shared with TRBD1. The CDR3 length is 15 residues. Trimming at V came to 4 bases and at J to 4 bases, leaving 5 bases not matched to a gene. Germline CDR1 reads WSHSY; CDR2 reads SAAADI.

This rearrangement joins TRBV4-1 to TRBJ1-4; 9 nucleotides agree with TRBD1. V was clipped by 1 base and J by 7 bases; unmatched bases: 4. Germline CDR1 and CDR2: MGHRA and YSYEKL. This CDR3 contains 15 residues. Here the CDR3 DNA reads TGCGCCAGCAGCCAAGGACAGGGGGAAGGTGAAAAACTGTTTTTT. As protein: CASSQGQGEGEKLFF.

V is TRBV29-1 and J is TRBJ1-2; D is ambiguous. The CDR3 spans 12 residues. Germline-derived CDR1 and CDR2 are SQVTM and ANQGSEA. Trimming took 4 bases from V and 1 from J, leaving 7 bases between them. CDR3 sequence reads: CSVASFNYGYTF. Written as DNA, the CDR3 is TGCAGCGTTGCCTCGTTTAACTATGGCTACACCTTC.

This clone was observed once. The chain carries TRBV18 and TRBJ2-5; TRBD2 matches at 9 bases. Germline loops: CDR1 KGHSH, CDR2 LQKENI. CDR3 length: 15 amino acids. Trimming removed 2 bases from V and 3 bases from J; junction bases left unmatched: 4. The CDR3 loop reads CASSPTSGSEETQYF. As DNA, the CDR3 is TGTGCCAGCTCACCAACTAGCGGGTCTGAAGAGACCCAGTACTTC.

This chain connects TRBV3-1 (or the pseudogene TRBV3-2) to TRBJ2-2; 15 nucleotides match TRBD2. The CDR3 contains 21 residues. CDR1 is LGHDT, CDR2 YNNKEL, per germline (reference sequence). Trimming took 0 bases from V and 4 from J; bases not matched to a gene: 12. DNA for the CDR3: TGTGCCAGCAGCCAAGAGGCGACCGGGACTAGCGGGAGGAAGGGCACCGGGGAGCTGTTTTTT. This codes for CASSQEATGTSGRKGTGELFF.

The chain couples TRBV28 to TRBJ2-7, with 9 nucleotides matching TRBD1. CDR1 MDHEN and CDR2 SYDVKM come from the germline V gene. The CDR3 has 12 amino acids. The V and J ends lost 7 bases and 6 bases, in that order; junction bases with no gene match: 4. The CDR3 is CASTDRGIEQYF. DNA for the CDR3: TGTGCCAGCACGGACAGGGGTATCGAGCAGTACTTC.

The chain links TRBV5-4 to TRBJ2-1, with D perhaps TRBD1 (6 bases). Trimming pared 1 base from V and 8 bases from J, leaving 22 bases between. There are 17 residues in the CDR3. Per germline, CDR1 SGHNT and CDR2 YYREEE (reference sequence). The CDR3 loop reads CASSLYQGRTSGDEQFF. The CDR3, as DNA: TGTGCCAGCAGCTTGTACCAGGGGCGGACCTCCGGCGATGAGCAGTTCTTC.